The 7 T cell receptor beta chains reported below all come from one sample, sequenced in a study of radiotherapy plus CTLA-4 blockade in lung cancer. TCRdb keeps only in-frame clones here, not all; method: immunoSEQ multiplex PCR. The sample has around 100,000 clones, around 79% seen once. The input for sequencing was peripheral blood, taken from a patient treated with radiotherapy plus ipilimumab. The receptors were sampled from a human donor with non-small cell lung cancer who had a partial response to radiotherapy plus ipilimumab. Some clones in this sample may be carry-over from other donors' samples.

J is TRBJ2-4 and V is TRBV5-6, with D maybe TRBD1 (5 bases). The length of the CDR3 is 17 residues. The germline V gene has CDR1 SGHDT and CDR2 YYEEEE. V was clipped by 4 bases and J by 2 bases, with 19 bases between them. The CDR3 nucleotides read TGTGCCAGCAGCGCCTCAGGGTTCGGCGTGACCAAAAACATTCAGTACTTC. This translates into CASSASGFGVTKNIQYF.

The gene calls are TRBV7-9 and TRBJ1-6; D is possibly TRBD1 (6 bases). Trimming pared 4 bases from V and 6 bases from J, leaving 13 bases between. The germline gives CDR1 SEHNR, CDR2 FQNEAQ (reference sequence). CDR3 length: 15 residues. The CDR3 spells CASSYYRDGNSPLHF. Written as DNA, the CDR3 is TGTGCCAGCAGCTACTACAGGGACGGTAATTCACCCCTCCACTTT. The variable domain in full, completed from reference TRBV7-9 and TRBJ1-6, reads DTGVSQNPRHKITKRGQNVTFRCDPISEHNRLYWYRQTLGQGPEFLTYFQNEAQLEKSRLLSDRFSAERPKGSFSTLEIQRTEQGDSAMYLCASSYYRDGNSPLHFGNGTRLTVT.

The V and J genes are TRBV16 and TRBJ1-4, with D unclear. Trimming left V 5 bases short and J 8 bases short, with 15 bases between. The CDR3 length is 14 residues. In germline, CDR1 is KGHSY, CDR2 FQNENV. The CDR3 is CASSLGGPGEKLFF. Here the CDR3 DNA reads TGTGCCAGCAGCTTGGGCGGGCCGGGCGAAAAACTGTTTTTT.

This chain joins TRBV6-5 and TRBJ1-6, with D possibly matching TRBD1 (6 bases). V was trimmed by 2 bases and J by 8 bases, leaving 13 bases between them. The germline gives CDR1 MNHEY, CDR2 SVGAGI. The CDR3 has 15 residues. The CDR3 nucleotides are TGTGCCAGCAGTTACACGACAGGCGAGGATTCACCCCTCCACTTT. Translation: CASSYTTGEDSPLHF.

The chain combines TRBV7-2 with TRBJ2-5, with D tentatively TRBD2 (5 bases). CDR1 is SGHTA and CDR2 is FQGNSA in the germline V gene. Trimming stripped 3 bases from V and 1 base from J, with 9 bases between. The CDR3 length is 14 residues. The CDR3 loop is CASSFSVGQETQYF. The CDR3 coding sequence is TGTGCCAGCAGCTTTAGCGTAGGCCAAGAGACCCAGTACTTC.

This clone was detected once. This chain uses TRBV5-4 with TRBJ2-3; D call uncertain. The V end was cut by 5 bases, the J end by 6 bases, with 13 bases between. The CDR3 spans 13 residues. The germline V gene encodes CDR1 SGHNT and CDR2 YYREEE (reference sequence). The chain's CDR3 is CASRAVARDTQYF. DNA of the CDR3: TGTGCCAGCAGAGCAGTAGCCCGCGATACGCAGTATTTT.

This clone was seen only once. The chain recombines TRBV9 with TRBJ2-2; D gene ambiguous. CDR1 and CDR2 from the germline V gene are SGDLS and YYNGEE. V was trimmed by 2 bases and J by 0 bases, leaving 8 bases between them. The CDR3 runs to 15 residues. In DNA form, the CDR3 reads TGTGCCAGCAGCGTTCTCGCGACGAACACCGGGGAGCTGTTTTTT. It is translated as CASSVLATNTGELFF.